This T cell receptor beta chain is from a study of T cell repertoires in cytomegalovirus infection. Overall study: CMV infection and matching HLA type were both indicated by public TCR beta signatures.

The CDR3 totals 12 residues. Deletions cut 4 bases from V and 2 bases from J, with 7 bases between. Germline CDR1 SGHNT, CDR2 YYREEE (reference sequence). TCRdb independently ran MiXCR on the reads; one entry per CDR3 protein. The table has fewer than 900,000 distinct CDR3 sequences, approximately 32% seen once; the top ten hold around 12%. This clonotype was picked up a small number of times. As yet, its antigen is unknown. This chain connects TRBV5-4 to TRBJ2-7; D gene unclear. This specimen consisted of cultured CD8+ T cells from PBMCs, obtained from culture after CMV antigen stimulation. This clonotype was obtained from a human donor in good health (CMV status not recorded). Some clones in this sample may be carry-over from other donors' samples. CDR3 in DNA: TGTGCCAGCAGCGTGAACCCCTACGAGCAGTACTTC. Encoded protein: CASSVNPYEQYF.